This TCR beta chain was sequenced for a study of blood T cell repertoires in COVID-19. As processed by the authors: From reference gene primer amplification, estimates of nucleated cell counts were derived. Sequencing was performed with immunoSEQ multiplex PCR; in TCRdb, only in-frame clones are kept and a portion is missing. Clonal size and the V and J genes are those of that table, whereas D and trimming came from the DNA. The sample includes about 480,000 clones, approximately 87% seen only once; the top ten take roughly 1.9%. Study members were between about 18 and 100 years old and lived in roughly 24 US regions. Participant-reported clinical history was the basis for cohort assignment. This TCR was recovered from a woman between 40 and 55 years old who had recovered from COVID-19. Sample: PBMCs or T cells enriched from blood (not recorded which).

In nucleotides, the CDR3 is TGTGCCAGCTCACCATCTCCCAGATCCTATGGCTACACCTTC. Its protein product is CASSPSPRSYGYTF. This chain connects TRBV18 to TRBJ1-2; D is undetermined. V dropped 2 bases and J dropped 4 bases, with 11 bases sitting between them. Germline V gene lookup returns CDR1 KGHSH and CDR2 LQKENI. This CDR3 spans 14 amino acids. Drawing the rest from reference TRBV18 and TRBJ1-2, the complete variable domain is NAGVMQNPRHLVRRRGQEARLRCSPMKGHSHVYWYRQLPEEGLKFMVYLQKENIIDESGMPKERFSAEFPKEGPSILRIQQVVRGDSAAYFCASSPSPRSYGYTFGSGTRLTVV.